This paragraph reports one TCR beta chain. As yet, its antigen is unknown. The sample's time point: pretreatment peripheral blood. It was locally advanced or metastatic urothelial carcinoma that patients had. The sample originates from a study of PD-L1 blockade in urothelial cancer. Across the study: Investigators checked blood 3 weeks (second dose) and 6 weeks after treatment start. Each blood sample yielded a median of about 140,000 T cells.

Study-wide points: Where pretreatment blood TCR clonality fell below the median, better survival was predicted.

Only in-frame clones appear in the TCRdb table, and some are missing; sequencing was by immunoSEQ multiplex PCR. The profile shows roughly 20,000 clones, about nine tenths of them singletons. Trimming pared 10 bases from V and 4 bases from J, leaving 20 bases between. This CDR3 contains 14 residues. CDR1 and CDR2 (germline): MNHNS, SASEGT. The chain has TRBV6-1 and TRBJ2-7, with unresolved D. This TCR derives from an older man with urothelial cancer. The input for sequencing was PBMCs, taken around atezolizumab (anti-PD-L1) treatment. The CDR3 loop reads CATDHLRSTYEQYF. The CDR3 DNA is TGTGCCACCGACCACCTCAGGTCCACTTACGAGCAGTACTTC.